This is a list of T cell receptor beta chains from one sample in a study of regulatory T cells in long-lasting Graves disease. TCRdb analysed the multiplex PCR reads with MiXCR anew, one entry per CDR3 protein. The sample yields 440,000 or so distinct CDR3 sequences, about 16% seen once. These data also featured in a second study, about T cells in Graves' hyperthyroidism and ophthalmopathy.

Specimen: peripheral blood mononuclear cells (PBMCs), collected at new diagnosis, from a patient treated with antithyroid drugs. The origin of the receptors is a woman in her 30s with Graves disease. CDR3s include the opening cysteine and the closing phenylalanine or tryptophan. A D gene is named only where the DNA matches it firmly. The listing skips clone size in some rows; elsewhere it reads once, few, many or a size class.

CDR3 | DNA | D | size | J | V
CASSDRDRPYEQYF | TGCGCCAGCAGTGACCGGGACAGACCCTACGAGCAGTACTTC | TRBD1 | . | TRBJ2-7 | TRBV10-2
CASSVGQWNNYGYTF | TGTGCCAGCAGCGTGGGACAGTGGAATAACTATGGCTACACCTTC | TRBD1 | many | TRBJ1-2 | TRBV7-9
CASTPGLVGYEQYF | TGTGCCAGCACCCCGGGACTGGTAGGATACGAGCAGTACTTC | . | many | TRBJ2-7 | TRBV6-2/TRBV6-3
CASSLGKERDKNIQYF | TGTGCCAGCAGTTTAGGAAAAGAGCGAGACAAAAACATTCAGTACTTC | . | many | TRBJ2-4 | TRBV12-3/TRBV12-4
CASSIGQGAHQPQHF | TGTGCCAGTAGTATAGGACAGGGGGCACATCAGCCCCAGCATTTT | TRBD1 | once | TRBJ1-5 | TRBV19
CASSLRTGYNEQFF | TGCGCCAGCAGCCTCAGGACTGGCTACAATGAGCAGTTCTTC | . | few | TRBJ2-1 | TRBV4-3
CASSSIGDWHYGYTF | TGTGCCAGCAGTTCCATCGGGGACTGGCACTATGGCTACACCTTC | . | . | TRBJ1-2 | TRBV28
CASSQDRLAGEPDTQYF | TGTGCCAGCAGCCAAGATCGGCTAGCGGGAGAACCAGATACGCAGTATTTT | TRBD2 | many | TRBJ2-3 | TRBV14
CASSGVTGSNQPQHF | TGTGCCAGTAGTGGGGTGACAGGGTCGAATCAGCCCCAGCATTTT | TRBD1 | few | TRBJ1-5 | TRBV19
CSVPAGDTEAFF | TGCAGCGTTCCAGCGGGGGACACTGAAGCTTTCTTT | . | many | TRBJ1-1 | TRBV29-1
CASSELQGHPQQHF | TGTGCCAGCAGTGAACTGCAGGGTCACCCCCAACAGCATTTT | . | few | TRBJ1-5 | TRBV6-2/TRBV6-3
CSAKGRAGDGTGELFF | TGCAGTGCTAAAGGGCGAGCGGGAGATGGCACCGGGGAGCTGTTTTTT | TRBD2 | many | TRBJ2-2 | TRBV20-1
CSARIFPNQPQHF | TGCAGTGCTAGAATATTTCCAAATCAGCCCCAGCATTTT | . | . | TRBJ1-5 | TRBV20-1
CASSWGTSGRTDTQYF | TGCGCCAGCAGCTGGGGGACTAGCGGTCGCACAGATACGCAGTATTTT | TRBD2 | many | TRBJ2-3 | TRBV5-1
CVSGNNNEQFF | TGTGTCTCGGGCAACAACAATGAGCAGTTCTTC | . | many | TRBJ2-1 | TRBV28
CASSRGGSSYEQYF | TGTGCCAGCTCCAGGGGGGGCAGCTCCTACGAGCAGTACTTC | . | many | TRBJ2-7 | TRBV7-2
CASSPLGGPYEQYF | TGTGCCAGCTCACCTTTAGGGGGACCCTACGAGCAGTACTTC | . | many | TRBJ2-7 | TRBV18
CASNLLAPSSYEQYF | TGTGCCAGCAACCTCCTAGCGCCGAGCTCCTACGAGCAGTACTTC | . | many | TRBJ2-7 | TRBV6-2/TRBV6-3
CSGGQADEQYF | TGCAGCGGAGGACAGGCCGATGAGCAGTACTTC | TRBD1 | . | TRBJ2-7 | TRBV29-1
CASSGGWGYEQYF | TGTGCCAGCAGTGGGGGCTGGGGCTACGAGCAGTACTTC | . | many | TRBJ2-7 | TRBV6-2/TRBV6-3
CSARRTAKETQYF | TGCAGTGCTAGGCGGACAGCAAAAGAGACCCAGTACTTC | . | many | TRBJ2-5 | TRBV20-1
CASSLGTGSPLHF | TGTGCCAGCAGCTTGGGGACGGGATCACCCCTCCACTTT | . | . | TRBJ1-6 | TRBV7-2